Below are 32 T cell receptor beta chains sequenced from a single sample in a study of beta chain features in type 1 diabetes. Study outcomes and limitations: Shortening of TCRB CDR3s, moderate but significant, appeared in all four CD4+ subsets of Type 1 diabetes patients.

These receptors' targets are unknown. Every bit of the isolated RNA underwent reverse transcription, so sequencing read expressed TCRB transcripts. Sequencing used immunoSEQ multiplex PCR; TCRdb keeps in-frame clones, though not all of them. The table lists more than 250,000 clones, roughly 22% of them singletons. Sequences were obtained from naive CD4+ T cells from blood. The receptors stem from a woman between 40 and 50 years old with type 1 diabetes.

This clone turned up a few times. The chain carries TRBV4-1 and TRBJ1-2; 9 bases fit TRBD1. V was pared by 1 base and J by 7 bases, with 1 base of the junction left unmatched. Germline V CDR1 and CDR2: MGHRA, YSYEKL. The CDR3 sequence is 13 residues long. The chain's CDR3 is CASSQGTGVGYTF. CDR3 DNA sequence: TGCGCCAGCAGCCAAGGGACAGGGGTTGGCTACACCTTC.

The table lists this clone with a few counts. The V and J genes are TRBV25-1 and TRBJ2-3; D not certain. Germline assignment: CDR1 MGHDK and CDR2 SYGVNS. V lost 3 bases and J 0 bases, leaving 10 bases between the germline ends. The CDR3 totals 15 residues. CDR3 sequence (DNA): TGTGCCAGCAGTGACCCGAACCTAAGCACAGATACGCAGTATTTT. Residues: CASSDPNLSTDTQYF.

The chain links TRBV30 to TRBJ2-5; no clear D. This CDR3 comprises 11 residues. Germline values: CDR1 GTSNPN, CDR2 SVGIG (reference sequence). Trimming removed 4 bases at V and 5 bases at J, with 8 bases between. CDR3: CAWTSRETQYF. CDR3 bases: TGTGCCTGGACTAGTCGGGAGACCCAGTACTTC.

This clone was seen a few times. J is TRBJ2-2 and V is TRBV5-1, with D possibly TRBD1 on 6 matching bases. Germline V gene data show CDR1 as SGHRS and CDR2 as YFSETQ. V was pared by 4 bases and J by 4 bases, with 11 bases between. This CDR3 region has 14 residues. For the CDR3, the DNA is TGCGCCAGCAGCGTCGACAGGTTCACCGGGGAGCTGTTTTTT. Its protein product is CASSVDRFTGELFF.

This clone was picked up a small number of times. The CDR3 DNA reads as TGTGCCAGCAGCCCGGACAGGGGGAGGACCAGCCACTACGAGCAGTACTTC. Its translation: CASSPDRGRTSHYEQYF. The V call is TRBV9, the J call TRBJ2-7; 10 bases are shared with TRBD1. J gave up 3 bases and V 4 bases, and 13 bases lay outside the gene matches. The CDR3 is 17 amino acids. The germline V gene has CDR1 SGDLS and CDR2 YYNGEE.

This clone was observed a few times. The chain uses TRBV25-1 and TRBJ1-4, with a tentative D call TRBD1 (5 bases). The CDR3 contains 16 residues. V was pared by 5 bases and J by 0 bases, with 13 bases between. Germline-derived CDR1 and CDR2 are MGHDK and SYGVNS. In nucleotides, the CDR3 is TGTGCCAGCAGTCCCCCCCAGGGAACAACTAATGAAAAACTGTTTTTT. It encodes CASSPPQGTTNEKLFF.

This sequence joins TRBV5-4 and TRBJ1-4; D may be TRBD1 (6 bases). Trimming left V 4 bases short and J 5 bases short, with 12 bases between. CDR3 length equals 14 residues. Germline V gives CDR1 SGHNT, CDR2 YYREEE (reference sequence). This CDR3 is CASSVRGGNEKLFF. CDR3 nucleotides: TGTGCCAGCAGCGTTAGGGGGGGCAATGAAAAACTGTTTTTT.

CDR3 nucleotide sequence: TGTGCCAGCAGCTCCCAGCGGAAAGGCACAGATACGCAGTATTTT. It translates to CASSSQRKGTDTQYF. The chain employs TRBV7-9 and TRBJ2-3, with D tentatively TRBD2 (5 bases). Germline lookup yields CDR1 SEHNR and CDR2 FQNEAQ (reference sequence). V was pared by 4 bases and J by 1 base, with 12 bases between. The length of the CDR3 is 15 residues.

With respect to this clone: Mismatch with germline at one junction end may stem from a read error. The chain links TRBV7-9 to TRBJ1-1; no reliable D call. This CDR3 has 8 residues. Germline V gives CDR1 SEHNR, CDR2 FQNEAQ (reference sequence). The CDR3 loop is CASSLSGF. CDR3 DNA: TGTGCCAGCAGCTTATCGGGATTT. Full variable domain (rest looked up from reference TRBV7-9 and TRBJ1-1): DTGVSQNPRHKITKRGQNVTFRCDPISEHNRLYWYRQTLGQGPEFLTYFQNEAQLEKSRLLSDRFSAERPKGSFSTLEIQRTEQGDSAMYLCASSLSGFGQGTRLTVV.

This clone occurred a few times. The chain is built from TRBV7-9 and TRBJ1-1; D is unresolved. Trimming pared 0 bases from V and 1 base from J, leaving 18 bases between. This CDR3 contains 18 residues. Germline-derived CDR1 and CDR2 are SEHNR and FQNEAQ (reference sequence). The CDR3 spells CASSLARGYGNQNTEAFF. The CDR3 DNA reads TGTGCCAGCAGCTTAGCGCGAGGTTACGGCAACCAGAACACTGAAGCTTTCTTT.

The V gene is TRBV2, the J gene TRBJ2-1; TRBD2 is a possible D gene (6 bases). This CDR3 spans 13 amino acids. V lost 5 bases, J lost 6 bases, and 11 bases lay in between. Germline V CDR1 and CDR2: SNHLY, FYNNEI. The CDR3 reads CASSLGGVNEQFF. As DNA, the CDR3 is TGTGCCAGCAGTCTAGGCGGGGTCAATGAGCAGTTCTTC.

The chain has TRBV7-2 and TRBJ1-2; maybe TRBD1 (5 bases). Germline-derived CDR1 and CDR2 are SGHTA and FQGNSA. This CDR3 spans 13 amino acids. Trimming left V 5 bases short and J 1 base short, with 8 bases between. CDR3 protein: CASSPGDNYGYTF. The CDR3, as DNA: TGTGCCAGCAGCCCGGGGGATAACTATGGCTACACCTTC.

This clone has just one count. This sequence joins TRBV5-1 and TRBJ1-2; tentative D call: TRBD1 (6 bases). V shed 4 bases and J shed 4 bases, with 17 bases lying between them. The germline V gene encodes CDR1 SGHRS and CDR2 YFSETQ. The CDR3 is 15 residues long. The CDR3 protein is CASSPDSPLSYGYTF. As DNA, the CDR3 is TGCGCCAGCAGCCCGGACAGTCCCCTGTCCTATGGCTACACCTTC.

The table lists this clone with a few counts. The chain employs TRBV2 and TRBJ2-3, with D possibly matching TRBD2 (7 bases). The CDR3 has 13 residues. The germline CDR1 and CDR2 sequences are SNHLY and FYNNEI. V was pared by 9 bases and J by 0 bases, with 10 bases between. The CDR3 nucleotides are TGTGCCAGTGGGGGGGCTAGCACAGATACGCAGTATTTT. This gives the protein CASGGASTDTQYF.

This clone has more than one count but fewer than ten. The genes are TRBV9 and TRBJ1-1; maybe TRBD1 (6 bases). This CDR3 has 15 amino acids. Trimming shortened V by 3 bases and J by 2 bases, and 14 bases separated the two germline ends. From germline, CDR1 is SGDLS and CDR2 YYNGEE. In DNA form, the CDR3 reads TGTGCCAGCAGCGCTCATGACAGGCCCAACACTGAAGCTTTCTTT. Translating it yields CASSAHDRPNTEAFF.

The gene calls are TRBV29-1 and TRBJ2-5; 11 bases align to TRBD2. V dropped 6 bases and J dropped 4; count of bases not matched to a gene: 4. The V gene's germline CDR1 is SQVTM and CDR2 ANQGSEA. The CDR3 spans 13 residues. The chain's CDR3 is CSVELAGGETQYF. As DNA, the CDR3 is TGCAGCGTGGAGCTAGCGGGAGGAGAGACCCAGTACTTC. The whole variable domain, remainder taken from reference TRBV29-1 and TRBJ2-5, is SAVISQKPSRDICQRGTSLTIQCQVDSQVTMMFWYRQQPGQSLTLIATANQGSEATYESGFVIDKFPISRPNLTFSTLTVSNMSPEDSSIYLCSVELAGGETQYFGPGTRLLVL.

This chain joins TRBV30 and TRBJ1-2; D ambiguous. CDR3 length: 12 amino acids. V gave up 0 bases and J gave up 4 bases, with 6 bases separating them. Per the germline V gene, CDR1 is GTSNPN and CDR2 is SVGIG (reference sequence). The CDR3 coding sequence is TGTGCCTGGAGTGTCTCCAGCTATGGCTACACCTTC. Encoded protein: CAWSVSSYGYTF. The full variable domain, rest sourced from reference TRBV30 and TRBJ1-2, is SQTIHQWPATLVQPVGSPLSLECTVEGTSNPNLYWYRQAAGRGLQLLFYSVGIGQISSEVPQNLSASRPQDRQFILSSKKLLLSDSGFYLCAWSVSSYGYTFGSGTRLTVV.

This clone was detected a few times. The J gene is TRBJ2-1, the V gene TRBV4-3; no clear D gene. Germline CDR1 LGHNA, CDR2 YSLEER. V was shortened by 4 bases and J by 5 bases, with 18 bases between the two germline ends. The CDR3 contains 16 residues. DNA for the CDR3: TGCGCCAGCAGCCTCCAACTTCAGGCGCAAAACAATGAGCAGTTCTTC. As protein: CASSLQLQAQNNEQFF.

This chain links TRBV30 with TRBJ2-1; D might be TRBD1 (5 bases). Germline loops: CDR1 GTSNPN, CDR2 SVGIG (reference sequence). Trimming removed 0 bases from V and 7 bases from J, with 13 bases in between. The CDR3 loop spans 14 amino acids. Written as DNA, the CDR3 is TGTGCCTGGAGTGTACTGGGCAGGGTAAATGAGCAGTTCTTC. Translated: CAWSVLGRVNEQFF.

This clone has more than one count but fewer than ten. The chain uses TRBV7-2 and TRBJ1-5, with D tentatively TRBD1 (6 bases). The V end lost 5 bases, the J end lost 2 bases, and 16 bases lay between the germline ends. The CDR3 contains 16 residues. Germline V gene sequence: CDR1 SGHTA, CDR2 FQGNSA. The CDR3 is CASSPWGQGGNQPQHF. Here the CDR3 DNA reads TGTGCCAGCAGCCCCTGGGGGCAAGGAGGCAATCAGCCCCAGCATTTT.

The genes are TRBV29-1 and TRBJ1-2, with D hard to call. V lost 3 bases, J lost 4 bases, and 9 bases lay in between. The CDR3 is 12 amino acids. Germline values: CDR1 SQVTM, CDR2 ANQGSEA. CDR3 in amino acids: CSVESGLYGYTF. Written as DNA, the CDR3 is TGCAGCGTTGAGTCTGGGCTCTATGGCTACACCTTC.

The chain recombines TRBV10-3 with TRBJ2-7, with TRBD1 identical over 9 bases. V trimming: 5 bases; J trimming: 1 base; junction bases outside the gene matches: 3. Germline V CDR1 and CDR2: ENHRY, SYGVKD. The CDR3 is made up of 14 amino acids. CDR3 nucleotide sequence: TGTGCCATCAGTAGGACAGGGGAATCCTACGAGCAGTACTTC. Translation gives CAISRTGESYEQYF.

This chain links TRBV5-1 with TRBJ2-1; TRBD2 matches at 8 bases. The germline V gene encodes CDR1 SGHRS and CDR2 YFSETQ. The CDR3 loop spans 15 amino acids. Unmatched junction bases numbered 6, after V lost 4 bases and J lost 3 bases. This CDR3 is CASSVTSAVYNEQFF. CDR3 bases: TGCGCCAGCAGCGTGACTAGCGCAGTCTACAATGAGCAGTTCTTC.

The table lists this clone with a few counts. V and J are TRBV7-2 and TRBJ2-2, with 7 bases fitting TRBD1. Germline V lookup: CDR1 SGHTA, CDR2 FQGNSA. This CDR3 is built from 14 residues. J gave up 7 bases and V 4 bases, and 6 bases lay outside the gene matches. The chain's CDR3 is CASSSRQGNGELFF. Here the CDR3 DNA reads TGTGCCAGCAGCTCCCGACAGGGAAACGGGGAGCTGTTTTTT.

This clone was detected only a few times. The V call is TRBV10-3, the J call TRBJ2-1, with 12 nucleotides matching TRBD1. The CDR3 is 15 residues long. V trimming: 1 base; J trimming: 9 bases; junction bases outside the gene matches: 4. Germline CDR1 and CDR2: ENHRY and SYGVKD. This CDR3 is CAISELGQGASEQFF. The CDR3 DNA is TGTGCCATCAGTGAGTTGGGACAGGGGGCTAGTGAGCAGTTCTTC.

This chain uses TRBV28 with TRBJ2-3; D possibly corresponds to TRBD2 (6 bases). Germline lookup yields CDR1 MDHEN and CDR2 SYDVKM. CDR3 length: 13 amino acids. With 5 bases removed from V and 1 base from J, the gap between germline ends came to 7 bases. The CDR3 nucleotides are TGTGCCAGCAGTCCTAGCGGCACAGATACGCAGTATTTT. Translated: CASSPSGTDTQYF.

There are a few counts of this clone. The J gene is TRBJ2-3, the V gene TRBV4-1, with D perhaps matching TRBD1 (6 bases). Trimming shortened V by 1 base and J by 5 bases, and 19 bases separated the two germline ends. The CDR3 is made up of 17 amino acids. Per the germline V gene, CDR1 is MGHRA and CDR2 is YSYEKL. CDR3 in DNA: TGCGCCAGCAGCCAAGGGGAAAGGACAGACCTGGGAGATACGCAGTATTTT. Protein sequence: CASSQGERTDLGDTQYF.

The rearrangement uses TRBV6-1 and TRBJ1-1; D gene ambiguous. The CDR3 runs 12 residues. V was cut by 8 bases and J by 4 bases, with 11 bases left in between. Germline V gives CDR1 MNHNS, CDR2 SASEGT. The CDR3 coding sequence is TGTGCCAGCTGCGAAATCGGCACTGAAGCTTTCTTT. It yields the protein CASCEIGTEAFF.

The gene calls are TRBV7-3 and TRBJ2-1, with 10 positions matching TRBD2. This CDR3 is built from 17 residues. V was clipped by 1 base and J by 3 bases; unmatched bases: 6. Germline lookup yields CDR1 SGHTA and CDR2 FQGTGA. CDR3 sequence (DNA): TGTGCCAGCAGCTTAATTCATGTAGCGGGGGGCTACAATGAGCAGTTCTTC. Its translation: CASSLIHVAGGYNEQFF. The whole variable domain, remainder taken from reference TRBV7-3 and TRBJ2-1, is GAGVSQTPSNKVTEKGKYVELRCDPISGHTALYWYRQSLGQGPEFLIYFQGTGAADDSGLPNDRFFAVRPEGSVSTLKIQRTERGDSAVYLCASSLIHVAGGYNEQFFGPGTRLTVL.

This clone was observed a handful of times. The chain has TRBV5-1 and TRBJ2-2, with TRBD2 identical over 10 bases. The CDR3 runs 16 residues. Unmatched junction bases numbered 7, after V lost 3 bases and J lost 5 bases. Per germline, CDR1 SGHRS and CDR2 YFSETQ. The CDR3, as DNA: TGCGCCAGCAGCTGGCTAGCGGGGGCTCCAACCGGGGAGCTGTTTTTT. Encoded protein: CASSWLAGAPTGELFF.

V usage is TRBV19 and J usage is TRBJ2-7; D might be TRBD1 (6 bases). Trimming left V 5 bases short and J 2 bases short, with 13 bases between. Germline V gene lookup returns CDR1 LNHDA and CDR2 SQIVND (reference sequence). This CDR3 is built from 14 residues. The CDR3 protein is CASSPRGPTYEQYF. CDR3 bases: TGTGCCAGTAGTCCCAGGGGACCGACCTACGAGCAGTACTTC.

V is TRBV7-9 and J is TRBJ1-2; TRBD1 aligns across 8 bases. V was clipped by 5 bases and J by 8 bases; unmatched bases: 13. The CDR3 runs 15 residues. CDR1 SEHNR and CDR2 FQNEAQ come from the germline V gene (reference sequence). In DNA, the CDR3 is TGTGCCAGCAGCCCCCCGGGCAGGGGGCAAGAAGGCTACACCTTC. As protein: CASSPPGRGQEGYTF.